Below, 2 T cell receptor beta chains from the same sample are listed, as sequenced in a study of control samples from healthy donors and cancer patients. Method: immunoSEQ multiplex PCR; TCRdb's copy keeps in-frame clones and lacks some. The data contain 200,000 or so clones, around 94% of them seen just once; the ten biggest clones take up about 1.6%. The sample was blood. Source of these receptors: a man over 45 in good health.

As for this clone: Other DNA variants within this sample encode the same CDR3. The chain carries TRBV2 and TRBJ1-1; TRBD1 is a possible D gene (6 bases). V lost 6 bases and J lost 0, with 8 bases in between. From germline, CDR1 is SNHLY and CDR2 FYNNEI. The CDR3 runs 13 residues. The CDR3 nucleotides are TGTGCCAGCAGCGGACAGATGAACACTGAAGCTTTCTTT. Amino acid sequence: CASSGQMNTEAFF. The full variable domain, rest sourced from reference TRBV2 and TRBJ1-1, is EPEVTQTPSHQVTQMGQEVILRCVPISNHLYFYWYRQILGQKVEFLVSFYNNEISEKSEIFDDQFSVERPDGSNFTLKIRSTKLEDSAMYFCASSGQMNTEAFFGQGTRLTVV.

This sequence joins TRBV7-2 and TRBJ2-3; D remains unclear. The length of the CDR3 is 14 residues. Germline CDR1 reads SGHTA; CDR2 reads FQGNSA. The ends were cut back, 6 bases at V and 6 bases at J, with 16 bases in the middle. CDR3 nucleotides: TGTGCCAGCAGTCTAAACGGGCCTCCGGATACGCAGTATTTT. Translating gives CASSLNGPPDTQYF. The full variable domain, with the rest looked up from reference TRBV7-2 and TRBJ2-3, is GAGVSQSPSNKVTEKGKDVELRCDPISGHTALYWYRQSLGQGLEFLIYFQGNSAPDKSGLPSDRFSAERTGGSVSTLTIQRTQQEDSAVYLCASSLNGPPDTQYFGPGTRLTVL.